Listed below are T cell receptor beta chains from one sample, sequenced in a study of identical twins. TCRdb re-analysed the 5' RACE reads in MiXCR, keeping a single row per CDR3 protein. The sample records fewer than 900,000 distinct CDR3 sequences, 21% being singletons. The data were also submitted as part of a second study, on T cells expressing NK-cell markers.

Specimen: PBMCs. These receptors came from a young woman in good health. CDR3s include the opening cysteine and the closing phenylalanine or tryptophan. The order of the fields is clone size, D gene, V gene, J gene, CDR3 protein, CDR3 DNA. D genes are given only for firm matches. The size field is filled for only some rows; it gives once, few, many or a size class.

few	NA	TRBV20-1	TRBJ2-1	CSVRGSSFYNEQFF	TGCAGTGTCAGAGGCTCTTCCTTCTACAATGAGCAGTTCTTC
few	TRBD2	TRBV11-2	TRBJ2-3	CASSGGPADTQYF	TGTGCCAGTAGCGGGGGGCCTGCAGATACGCAGTATTTT
few	NA	TRBV20-1	TRBJ1-4	CSALAGSTNEKLFF	TGCAGTGCGCTCGCAGGGTCGACTAATGAAAAACTGTTTTTT
few	TRBD2	TRBV5-5	TRBJ2-1	CASSPPRSGGGEQFF	TGTGCCAGCAGCCCCCCCCGAAGCGGGGGGGGTGAGCAGTTCTTC
few	NA	TRBV7-8	TRBJ2-7	CASSFGPRDEQYF	TGTGCCAGCAGCTTTGGCCCGCGTGACGAGCAGTACTTC
few	NA	TRBV27	TRBJ2-1	CASSRTSLNEQFF	TGTGCCAGCAGCCGTACTAGCCTCAATGAGCAGTTCTTC
NA	NA	TRBV5-4	TRBJ2-1	CASSIDTEQFF	TGTGCCAGCAGCATCGACACCGAGCAGTTCTTC
few	TRBD2	TRBV15	TRBJ2-1	CATSVTSGNEQFF	TGTGCCACCAGCGTAACTAGCGGCAATGAGCAGTTCTTC
few	TRBD1	TRBV12-3/TRBV12-4	TRBJ2-1	CASSGRQGRDEQFF	TGTGCCAGCAGTGGACGACAGGGAAGGGATGAGCAGTTCTTC
few	TRBD2	TRBV12-3/TRBV12-4	TRBJ2-1	CASSPRGESSYNEQFF	TGTGCCAGCAGCCCCCGGGGGGAAAGCTCCTACAATGAGCAGTTCTTC
few	NA	TRBV12-3/TRBV12-4	TRBJ2-7	CASSRRPYEQYF	TGTGCCAGCAGCCGGAGGCCATACGAGCAGTACTTC
NA	NA	TRBV18	TRBJ1-2	CASSSEGNYGYTF	TGTGCCAGCTCATCCGAGGGGAACTATGGCTACACCTTC
few	NA	TRBV19	TRBJ2-1	CASNPGSYNEQFF	TGTGCCAGTAACCCAGGCTCCTACAATGAGCAGTTCTTC
many	NA	TRBV12-3/TRBV12-4	TRBJ1-1	CASSLYEEAFF	TGTGCCAGCAGTTTATATGAGGAAGCTTTCTTT
few	NA	TRBV20-1	TRBJ2-4	CSARTGRENIQYF	TGCAGTGCTAGGACAGGGAGGGAAAACATTCAGTACTTC
many	TRBD2	TRBV29-1	TRBJ2-7	CSVGTSRYEQYF	TGCAGCGTAGGGACTAGTCGGTACGAGCAGTACTTC
NA	NA	TRBV3-1	TRBJ2-3	CASSQVTGLDGGSQYF	TGTGCCAGCAGCCAAGTCACAGGGCTAGATGGGGGCTCGCAGTATTTT
few	TRBD2	TRBV9	TRBJ2-7	CASSEAGTSDEQYF	TGTGCCAGCAGCGAGGCAGGGACTAGCGATGAGCAGTACTTC
NA	NA	TRBV29-1	TRBJ2-1	CSKRTAYNEQFF	TGCAGCAAACGGACAGCATACAATGAGCAGTTCTTC
NA	TRBD2	TRBV6-1	TRBJ2-5	CASRGRGLSGSGTQYF	TGTGCCAGCAGGGGAAGGGGACTAAGCGGGAGTGGGACCCAGTACTTC
few	TRBD2	TRBV6-2/TRBV6-3	TRBJ2-1	CASSYSTSYEQFF	TGTGCCAGCAGTTACTCGACTAGCTATGAGCAGTTCTTC
NA	NA	TRBV5-1	TRBJ2-2	CASRDQGLGELFF	TGCGCCAGCAGGGACCAGGGTTTAGGGGAGCTGTTTTTT
many	NA	TRBV5-1	TRBJ2-5	CASSLMFGSETQYF	TGCGCCAGCAGCTTGATGTTTGGGTCTGAGACCCAGTACTTC
NA	NA	TRBV7-9	TRBJ1-1	CASSLKAGNTEAFF	TGTGCCAGCAGCTTAAAAGCCGGGAACACTGAAGCTTTCTTT
NA	TRBD2	TRBV11-2	TRBJ2-3	CASSLRWEGQGDTQYF	TGTGCCAGCAGCTTAAGGTGGGAGGGCCAGGGAGATACGCAGTATTTT
few	TRBD2	TRBV7-2	TRBJ2-1	CASSLRLAGGVGEQFF	TGTGCCAGCAGCTTACGGCTAGCGGGCGGAGTCGGTGAGCAGTTCTTC
few	TRBD1	TRBV20-1	TRBJ1-1	CSAKQGALDTEAFF	TGCAGTGCTAAACAGGGGGCTCTTGACACTGAAGCTTTCTTT
NA	TRBD2	TRBV9	TRBJ2-1	CASSGGRASLNEQFF	TGTGCCAGCAGCGGCGGGAGGGCCTCATTAAATGAGCAGTTCTTC
NA	NA	TRBV18	TRBJ2-5	CASSPAGHETQYF	TGTGCCAGCTCACCAGCAGGGCACGAGACCCAGTACTTC